This T cell receptor (beta chain) comes out of a study of blood T cell repertoires in COVID-19. This CDR3 comprises 13 residues. V lost 8 bases and J 2 bases, leaving 13 bases between the germline ends. In the original workflow: Reference gene primer amplification gave nucleated cell count estimates. The protocol was immunoSEQ multiplex PCR, while the TCRdb copy is restricted to in-frame clones and leaves out a portion. Clone size and V and J calls were adopted from that table, with D and trimming inferred from the DNA. The repertoire includes about 230,000 clones, about 80% of them detected once, and 4% to 5.5% sits in the top ten.

The TCR sequence derives from a man in his forties or fifties with active or convalescent COVID-19. Specimen: peripheral blood. V and J are TRBV12-3 or TRBV12-4 and TRBJ2-7; tentatively, D is TRBD1 (7 bases). The CDR3 protein is CASQGDSTYEQYF. The CDR3 DNA is TGTGCCAGCCAGGGGGACTCCACCTACGAGCAGTACTTC.